These T cell receptor beta chains were read from a single sample in a study of OX40 agonist ivuxolimab in advanced cancers. Assay: immunoSEQ multiplex PCR; the TCRdb copy retains only in-frame clones and omits some. The sample consists of 70,000 to 95,000 clones, about 94% of them appearing once. The starting material was CD4+ or CD8+ T cells sorted from blood, obtained in a trial of the OX40 agonist ivuxolimab. Source of these receptors: an adult with an advanced solid tumor such as melanoma, head and neck, liver or kidney cancer. Both conserved end residues are part of each CDR3. The D gene is left open where the match is weak. Clone sizes are given selectively: once, few, many, or a class where the clone is expanded.

cdr3_length | j_call | d_call | clone_size | v_call | cdr3_nt | cdr3_aa
13 | TRBJ2-7 | NA | once | TRBV6-1 | TGTGCCAGCAGGCGGGAAGGAGCCTACGAGCAGTACTTC | CASRREGAYEQYF
14 | TRBJ2-1 | TRBD2 | NA | TRBV27 | TGTGCCAGCAGTTTGAGCGGGAGTTGGGATGAGCAGTTCTTC | CASSLSGSWDEQFF
12 | TRBJ2-7 | NA | NA | TRBV10-2 | TGCGCCAGCGGTCAGAGCTCCTACGAGCAGTACTTC | CASGQSSYEQYF
16 | TRBJ2-2 | NA | NA | TRBV6-5 | TGTGCCAGCAGTTGGTATAGCCCCCCGAACACCGGGGAGCTGTTTTTT | CASSWYSPPNTGELFF
17 | TRBJ2-3 | NA | NA | TRBV18 | TGTGCCAGCTCACCAAAGAACAGGGCCCTATTCACAGATACGCAGTATTTT | CASSPKNRALFTDTQYF
15 | TRBJ1-2 | NA | NA | TRBV6-6 | TGTGCCAGCAGCCAAATAGAGGGTGGGGGTAGTGGCTACACCTTC | CASSQIEGGGSGYTF
11 | TRBJ2-1 | NA | NA | TRBV20-1 | TGCAGTCCGCGCGATTACAATGAGCAGTTCTTC | CSPRDYNEQFF
14 | TRBJ2-7 | NA | NA | TRBV9 | TGTGCCAGCAGCCCCGGGACCCCCGACTACGAGCAGTACTTC | CASSPGTPDYEQYF
18 | TRBJ1-1 | NA | NA | TRBV4-1 | TGCGCCAGCAGCCAAGATACTAAGGCAGGGTGGGTAAACACTGAAGCTTTCTTT | CASSQDTKAGWVNTEAFF
14 | TRBJ1-5 | NA | NA | TRBV15 | TGTGCCACCAGCAGAGAGGGTAGCAATCAGCCCCAGCATTTT | CATSREGSNQPQHF
15 | TRBJ2-5 | NA | NA | TRBV9 | TGTGCCAGCAGCGGAGGGACACCCGGGCTGGAGACCCAGTACTTC | CASSGGTPGLETQYF
15 | TRBJ1-2 | TRBD1 | NA | TRBV4-2 | TGTGCCAGCAGCCAAGATCTAGGGACAGATTATGGCTACACCTTC | CASSQDLGTDYGYTF
14 | TRBJ2-6 | NA | NA | TRBV6-4 | TGTGCCAGCAGTCCTGGCTCTGGGGCCAACGTCCTGACTTTC | CASSPGSGANVLTF
14 | TRBJ2-2 | TRBD1 | NA | TRBV28 | TGTGCCAGCAGCGACAGGGGGCAGGGCGGGGAGCTGTTTTTT | CASSDRGQGGELFF
15 | TRBJ1-2 | TRBD1 | NA | TRBV4-1 | TGCGCCAGCAGCCAGCCGGGACAGGGGGTCGAGGGCTACACCTTC | CASSQPGQGVEGYTF
14 | TRBJ2-7 | NA | NA | TRBV4-1 | TGCGCCAGCAGCCAATTTACCAGTACCTACGAGCAGTACTTC | CASSQFTSTYEQYF
14 | TRBJ2-7 | TRBD2 | NA | TRBV27 | TGTGCCAGCAGCTTAGCGGGGGCTACCTACGAGCAGTACTTC | CASSLAGATYEQYF
17 | TRBJ2-6 | NA | NA | TRBV7-6 | TGTGCCAGCAGCAACCCTGGGGAACGCAGTGGGGCCAACGTCCTGACTTTC | CASSNPGERSGANVLTF
15 | TRBJ2-3 | NA | NA | TRBV9 | TGTGCCAGCAGCGTAGGGAGGGGGGGCATGAATACGCAGTATTTT | CASSVGRGGMNTQYF
16 | TRBJ1-6 | NA | NA | TRBV28 | TGTGCCAGCAGTTTAGCGGGGAAGGCCTATAATTCACCCCTCCACTTT | CASSLAGKAYNSPLHF
18 | TRBJ2-3 | NA | NA | TRBV7-9 | TGTGCCAGCAGCTCTCTACTAGGTGAGAGGGTATCAACAGATACGCAGTATTTT | CASSSLLGERVSTDTQYF
14 | TRBJ2-7 | NA | NA | TRBV7-8 | TGTGCCAGCAGCCCTGGACAGAATACCTACGAGCAGTACTTC | CASSPGQNTYEQYF
14 | TRBJ1-1 | NA | NA | TRBV28 | TGTGCCAGCAGTTTAAGGGGCCTCCCAGATGGAGCTTTCTTT | CASSLRGLPDGAFF
15 | TRBJ2-2 | TRBD1 | NA | TRBV6-5 | TGTGCCAGCAGTTACTTCCAGGGGGACACCGGGGAGCTGTTTTTT | CASSYFQGDTGELFF
14 | TRBJ1-1 | NA | NA | TRBV6-5 | TGTGCCAGCAGTTACTCCTTAGCGAAGGCTGAAGCTTTCTTT | CASSYSLAKAEAFF
16 | TRBJ2-3 | NA | NA | TRBV19 | TGTGCCAGTAGTATAATGGCGGGGTACAGCACAGATACGCAGTATTTT | CASSIMAGYSTDTQYF
16 | TRBJ2-1 | NA | NA | TRBV9 | TGTGCCAGCAGCGTAGCCGCGGGGAGCTCCTACAATGAGCAGTTCTTC | CASSVAAGSSYNEQFF
13 | TRBJ2-7 | NA | once | TRBV10-3 | TGTGCCGCCCAAGGGGGAGTTAACCACGAGCAGTACTTC | CAAQGGVNHEQYF
15 | TRBJ1-1 | NA | NA | TRBV6-1 | TGTGCCAGCAATAATGTACATTTACCGAACACTGAAGCTTTCTTT | CASNNVHLPNTEAFF
17 | TRBJ2-2 | TRBD2 | NA | TRBV4-1 | TGCGCCAGCAGCCAGGTGGGACTAGCGTCGAACACCGGGGAGCTGTTTTTT | CASSQVGLASNTGELFF
17 | TRBJ2-3 | NA | NA | TRBV18 | TGTGCCAGCTCACCACCCCCAGGGGAGCCCCTCACAGATACGCAGTATTTT | CASSPPPGEPLTDTQYF
11 | TRBJ2-5 | NA | NA | TRBV28 | TGTGCCAGCAGTTTAACCGGAAAAAAATACTTC | CASSLTGKKYF
13 | TRBJ2-2 | NA | NA | TRBV5-4 | TGTGCCAGCAGAGTCCCGGATTCCGGGGAGCTGTTTTTT | CASRVPDSGELFF
12 | TRBJ2-3 | NA | NA | TRBV5-6 | TGTGCCAGCAGCTTGATGGATGGGGCGCAGTATTTT | CASSLMDGAQYF
14 | TRBJ1-3 | NA | NA | TRBV28 | TGTGCCAGCACTCTCGTGGGGGACGGAAACACCATATATTTT | CASTLVGDGNTIYF
12 | TRBJ1-1 | NA | NA | TRBV6-1 | TGTGCCAGCAGACACTCAGGGGTTAGAGGTTTCTTT | CASRHSGVRGFF
14 | TRBJ1-2 | NA | NA | TRBV7-9 | TGTGCCAGCAGCTTAGAGCCGGGTAACTATGGCTACACCTTC | CASSLEPGNYGYTF
15 | TRBJ1-1 | NA | NA | TRBV27 | TGTGCCAGCAGTATGGACAGAGCCATGAACACTGAAGCTTTCTTT | CASSMDRAMNTEAFF
13 | TRBJ2-2 | NA | NA | TRBV4-1 | TGCGCCAGCAGCCACCTCTTGGGCCGGAAGCTGTTTTTT | CASSHLLGRKLFF
15 | TRBJ2-7 | NA | few | TRBV1 | TGCACCAGCAGCCAAGAAGTACGACAGGGCTACGAGCAGTACTTC | CTSSQEVRQGYEQYF
15 | TRBJ2-3 | NA | NA | TRBV7-7 | TGTGCCAGCAGCTCCGGAACCACTAGCACAGATACGCAGTATTTT | CASSSGTTSTDTQYF
14 | TRBJ2-5 | NA | NA | TRBV10-3 | TGTGCCATCAGTGAGACAGGGCTCCAAGAGACCCAGTACTTC | CAISETGLQETQYF
14 | TRBJ1-5 | NA | NA | TRBV6-6 | TGTGCCAGCAGTTACAGAGACAGCAATCAGCCCCAGCATTTT | CASSYRDSNQPQHF